These 30 T cell receptor beta chains came from one sample sequenced in a study of early T cells in non-severe SARS-CoV-2 infection. TCRdb re-called the 5' RACE reads with MiXCR, one entry per CDR3 protein. The table shows about 25,000 distinct CDR3 sequences, with around 4% occurring only once. The material sequenced was whole blood. Source of these receptors: an adult who was a healthcare worker with PCR-confirmed SARS-CoV-2 infection or an uninfected control (not recorded which).

This clonotype was seen a few times. V is TRBV6-6 and J is TRBJ2-6; a weak D match, TRBD1 (6 bases). CDR3 length equals 16 residues. Trimming took 6 bases from V and 4 from J, leaving 16 bases between them. Germline V gene sequence: CDR1 MNHNY, CDR2 SVGAGI (reference sequence). CDR3 amino acids: CASSGQSPSGANVLTF. In nucleotides, the CDR3 is TGTGCCAGCAGCGGACAGAGCCCAAGCGGGGCCAACGTCCTGACTTTC.

This clonotype was seen at least ten times. The CDR3 loop reads CASSDFAEAFF. CDR3 nucleotides: TGTGCCAGCAGTGATTTTGCGGAAGCTTTCTTT. V gene TRBV2 combines with J gene TRBJ1-1, with D hard to call. From germline, CDR1 is SNHLY and CDR2 FYNNEI. V lost 3 bases to trimming and J lost 8 bases, with 7 bases between them. This CDR3 has 11 amino acids.

This clonotype was seen repeatedly, ten times or more. The chain links TRBV3-1 to TRBJ2-1, with D possibly matching TRBD1 (6 bases). This CDR3 has 11 residues. Trimming left V 6 bases short and J 9 bases short, with 9 bases between. Germline loops: CDR1 LGHDT, CDR2 YNNKEL (reference sequence). CDR3 sequence (DNA): TGTGCCAGCAGACTAGGGGGTGAGCAGTTCTTC. Its protein product is CASRLGGEQFF.

This clonotype came up many times. The chain has TRBV28 and TRBJ2-1, with a tentative D call TRBD2 (6 bases). CDR3 size: 17 residues. V was trimmed by 3 bases and J by 5 bases, leaving 20 bases between them. Germline lookup yields CDR1 MDHEN and CDR2 SYDVKM. Here the CDR3 reads CASSFPAGSSRDNEQFF. Here the CDR3 DNA reads TGTGCCAGCAGTTTCCCGGCGGGGTCTAGCAGAGACAATGAGCAGTTCTTC.

This clonotype showed up many times. As DNA, the CDR3 is TGTGCCAGCAGCTTATTCCCCCGAGGGGGAAATACGCAGTATTTT. This gives the protein CASSLFPRGGNTQYF. This rearrangement joins TRBV7-2 to TRBJ2-3; TRBD1 might be the D (6 bases). With 2 bases removed from V and 7 bases from J, the gap between germline ends came to 16 bases. Germline V gives CDR1 SGHTA, CDR2 FQGNSA. The CDR3 loop spans 15 amino acids.

This clonotype was detected ten times or more. V usage is TRBV7-3 and J usage is TRBJ2-5, with a possible D match to TRBD2 (5 bases). Germline-derived CDR1 and CDR2 are SGHTA and FQGTGA. The V end was cut by 2 bases, the J end by 5 bases, with 12 bases between. The CDR3 spans 14 residues. Here the CDR3 reads CASSLLVREETQYF. The CDR3 DNA reads TGTGCCAGCAGCTTACTTGTTAGGGAGGAGACCCAGTACTTC.

The rearrangement links TRBV29-1 to TRBJ2-7, with D perhaps TRBD1 or TRBD2 (5 bases each). The CDR3 totals 10 residues. Germline CDR1 SQVTM, CDR2 ANQGSEA. Deletions cut 7 bases from V and 3 bases from J, with 7 bases between. The CDR3 nucleotides read TGCAGCGGGGGGAACTACGAGCAGTACTTC. Protein: CSGGNYEQYF.

There are many counts of this clonotype. The chain combines TRBV27 with TRBJ2-7; D is unresolved. CDR3 length equals 11 residues. Trimming took 8 bases from V and 2 from J, leaving 7 bases between them. Per the germline V gene, CDR1 is MNHEY and CDR2 is SMNVEV (reference sequence). CDR3 protein: CASGLTYEQYF. CDR3 DNA: TGTGCCAGCGGCCTCACCTACGAGCAGTACTTC.

This clonotype was found a few times. The junction differs from germline at one of its ends, possibly a read error. The chain couples TRBV5-5 to TRBJ1-1; D is uncertain. This CDR3 is built from 13 residues. The germline CDR1 and CDR2 sequences are SGHKS and YYEKEE (reference sequence). DNA of the CDR3: TGTGCCAGCCGCTTACTTGGGAACACTGAAGCTTTCTTT. Translation gives CASRLLGNTEAFF.

The chain combines TRBV11-1 with TRBJ1-1, with 7 bases matching TRBD1. The J segment lost 1 base and the V segment lost 2 bases, leaving 1 base of the junction unmatched. Germline V CDR1 and CDR2: SGHAT, FQDESV (reference sequence). The CDR3 length is 14 residues. This CDR3 reads CASSLRQGNTEAFF. As DNA, the CDR3 is TGTGCCAGCAGCTTAAGACAGGGGAACACTGAAGCTTTCTTT.

V gene TRBV5-6 combines with J gene TRBJ1-4; TRBD1 matches at 7 bases. V was clipped by 4 bases and J by 8 bases; unmatched bases: 11. This CDR3 region has 15 residues. Germline lookup yields CDR1 SGHDT and CDR2 YYEEEE. CDR3 DNA: TGTGCCAGCAGCCTAACAGGGCAGGGGGGCGAAAAACTGTTTTTT. It specifies CASSLTGQGGEKLFF.

The gene calls are TRBV25-1 and TRBJ2-1; D perhaps matches TRBD2 (7 bases). Trimming removed 5 bases at V and 14 bases at J, with 31 bases between. The length of the CDR3 is 17 residues. In germline, CDR1 is MGHDK, CDR2 SYGVNS. The chain's CDR3 is CASSMGTGHTGEGHKFF. The CDR3 DNA reads as TGTGCCAGCAGTATGGGTACAGGGCATACGGGGGAGGGCCACAAGTTCTTC.

This clonotype occurred many times. The rearrangement uses TRBV6-1 and TRBJ1-6; 7 positions agree with TRBD1. Germline loops: CDR1 MNHNS, CDR2 SASEGT. V gave up 6 bases and J gave up 3 bases; unmatched junction bases: 5. This CDR3 contains 15 residues. This CDR3 is CASRLGQNYNSPLHF. The CDR3 coding sequence is TGTGCCAGCAGGTTGGGACAGAACTATAATTCACCCCTCCACTTT.

The sample holds a few counts of this clonotype. The DNA for the CDR3 is TGTGCCAGCAGCCAAGCCGCGGGAGTAGGCGGGGAGCTGTTTTTT. It translates to CASSQAAGVGGELFF. The V call is TRBV4-2, the J call TRBJ2-2; 7 bases align to TRBD2. CDR3 size: 15 residues. After removal of 1 base from V and 7 bases from J, the junction contained 6 bases not matched to a gene. Germline V gene sequence: CDR1 LGHNA, CDR2 YNFKEQ.

This clonotype has ten or more counts. This chain uses TRBV7-9 with TRBJ1-1; 7 nucleotides match TRBD1. The V gene end was trimmed by 1 base and the J gene end by 0 bases; junction bases not matched to a gene: 5. Germline values: CDR1 SEHNR, CDR2 FQNEAQ (reference sequence). This CDR3 comprises 16 residues. The CDR3 bases are TGTGCCAGCAGCTTAGAGACAGGGTTTATGAACACTGAAGCTTTCTTT. This codes for CASSLETGFMNTEAFF. The entire variable domain, with the rest obtained from reference TRBV7-9 and TRBJ1-1, is as follows: DTGVSQNPRHKITKRGQNVTFRCDPISEHNRLYWYRQTLGQGPEFLTYFQNEAQLEKSRLLSDRFSAERPKGSFSTLEIQRTEQGDSAMYLCASSLETGFMNTEAFFGQGTRLTVV.

Ten or more counts support this clonotype. The V and J genes are TRBV24-1 and TRBJ1-2, with D possibly TRBD1 on 5 matching bases. The CDR3 runs 16 residues. From germline, CDR1 is KGHDR and CDR2 SFDVKD. Trimming left V 3 bases short and J 5 bases short, with 18 bases between. The chain's CDR3 is CATSDASSGTAYGYTF. CDR3 DNA sequence: TGTGCCACCAGTGATGCATCTTCTGGGACGGCATATGGCTACACCTTC.

This clonotype was observed at least ten times. Written as DNA, the CDR3 is TGTGCCAGCAGTCGAAAAGAGAGCTCCTACGAGCAGTACTTC. This sequence encodes CASSRKESSYEQYF. The gene calls are TRBV6-5 and TRBJ2-7; D is unclear. CDR3 size: 14 residues. The V end was cut by 5 bases, the J end by 0 bases, with 11 bases between. Germline V gene data show CDR1 as MNHEY and CDR2 as SVGAGI.

This clonotype was seen many times. The chain joins TRBV28 to TRBJ1-2, with D unresolved. V lost 1 base and J lost 4, with 19 bases in between. Per germline, CDR1 MDHEN and CDR2 SYDVKM. The CDR3 is 17 residues long. CDR3 loop: CASSLSTDLLGIYGYTF. The CDR3 nucleotides are TGTGCCAGCAGTTTATCGACGGACCTTTTGGGAATCTATGGCTACACCTTC.

In its sample, this clonotype was seen many times. For the CDR3, the DNA is TGTGCCAGCAGCGACCCAGGGGGCATTCGACCCAATGAGCAGTTCTTC. Protein product: CASSDPGGIRPNEQFF. This chain links TRBV7-3 with TRBJ2-1; the match to TRBD1 covers 8 bases. The CDR3 covers 16 residues. J gave up 6 bases and V 5 bases, and 12 bases lay outside the gene matches. The germline gives CDR1 SGHTA, CDR2 FQGTGA. Looking up the rest from reference TRBV7-3 and TRBJ2-1 gives the full variable domain: GAGVSQTPSNKVTEKGKYVELRCDPISGHTALYWYRQSLGQGPEFLIYFQGTGAADDSGLPNDRFFAVRPEGSVSTLKIQRTERGDSAVYLCASSDPGGIRPNEQFFGPGTRLTVL.

In the case of this clonotype: Relative to the germline gene, one junction end is altered; a read error may explain this. The genes are TRBV5-4 and TRBJ2-1, with TRBD2 as a possible D gene (6 bases). The CDR3 runs to 13 residues. CDR1 is SGHNT, CDR2 YYREEE, per germline (reference sequence). CDR3: CASSFPDYDEQFF. The DNA for the CDR3 is TGTGCCAGCAGCTTTCCGGACTACGATGAGCAGTTCTTC.

This clonotype was picked up many times. This sequence joins TRBV6-1 and TRBJ1-5; the D is unclear. Trimming cost V 1 base and J 7 bases, with 8 bases left between them. This CDR3 is 13 amino acids long. Germline CDR1 and CDR2: MNHNS and SASEGT. This chain's CDR3 is CASSEVRGQPQHF. Written as DNA, the CDR3 is TGTGCCAGCAGTGAAGTTCGAGGGCAGCCCCAGCATTTT.

This clonotype was observed many times. The V call is TRBV7-6, the J call TRBJ2-1; 16 nucleotides agree with TRBD2. V trimming: 3 bases; J trimming: 2 bases; junction bases outside the gene matches: 7. The CDR3 runs 19 residues. Germline CDR1 and CDR2: SGHVS and FNYEAQ. CDR3 residues: CASSFGTSGRALAYNEQFF. CDR3 nucleotides: TGTGCCAGCAGCTTTGGGACTAGCGGGAGGGCCCTCGCCTACAATGAGCAGTTCTTC.

This clonotype was detected many times. This chain connects TRBV21-1 to TRBJ2-7. TRBV21-1 is an annotated pseudogene. This CDR3 has 14 amino acids. This CDR3 reads CASSKALSSYEQYF. The CDR3 nucleotides are TGTGCCAGCAGCAAAGCCCTTAGCTCCTACGAGCAGTACTTC.

This clonotype occurred many times. J is TRBJ2-7 and V is TRBV28; no clear D. In germline, CDR1 is MDHEN, CDR2 SYDVKM. Trimming stripped 10 bases from V and 4 bases from J, with 11 bases between. This CDR3 is built from 11 residues. The CDR3 bases are TGTGCCACCGAAACGTCTTACGAGCAGTACTTC. It codes for CATETSYEQYF.

This clonotype was counted many times. The CDR3 sequence: CASSLDASGSHADTQYF. The CDR3 DNA reads TGCGCCAGCAGCTTGGATGCTAGCGGGAGTCACGCAGATACGCAGTATTTT. The rearrangement links TRBV5-1 to TRBJ2-3; TRBD2 agrees at 10 bases. Per germline, CDR1 SGHRS and CDR2 YFSETQ. The length of the CDR3 is 17 residues. Trimming cost V 0 bases and J 4 bases; bases outside gene matches: 8.

This clonotype has ten or more counts. The V gene is TRBV7-2, the J gene TRBJ1-4; D possibly corresponds to TRBD1 (5 bases). V shed 1 base and J shed 0 bases, with 6 bases lying between them. In germline, CDR1 is SGHTA, CDR2 FQGNSA. The CDR3 has 15 amino acids. This chain's CDR3 is CASSLGRATNEKLFF. In DNA, the CDR3 is TGTGCCAGCAGCTTAGGCAGGGCAACTAATGAAAAACTGTTTTTT.

In its sample, this clonotype was seen a few times. This chain links TRBV5-6 with TRBJ2-1; D might be TRBD1 (6 bases). CDR3 length: 13 residues. From germline, CDR1 is SGHDT and CDR2 YYEEEE. Trimming pared 1 base from V and 9 bases from J, leaving 11 bases between. The CDR3: CASSLTGRTEQFF. The CDR3, as DNA: TGTGCCAGCAGCTTGACAGGGAGAACTGAGCAGTTCTTC.

Sample share makes this clonotype medium-sized. This chain joins TRBV10-3 and TRBJ2-1; 15 bases agree with TRBD2. Looked up from germline, CDR1 is ENHRY and CDR2 is SYGVKD. Trimming at V came to 4 bases and at J to 4 bases, leaving 8 bases not matched to a gene. The CDR3 contains 18 residues. CDR3 nucleotide sequence: TGTGCCATCAGTGGGGAGGGACTAGCGGGAGGAGGGTACAATGAGCAGTTCTTC. Protein sequence: CAISGEGLAGGGYNEQFF.

Many counts were recorded for this clonotype. The CDR3 DNA sequence: TGTGCCAGCTCACCAGGGGTACAAAACACTGAAGCTTTCTTT. It is translated as CASSPGVQNTEAFF. J is TRBJ1-1 and V is TRBV18; no firm D call. The V gene's germline CDR1 is KGHSH and CDR2 LQKENI. The V end lost 2 bases, the J end lost 2 bases, and 9 bases lay between the germline ends. CDR3 size: 14 residues.

This clonotype was found many times. The chain carries TRBV7-3 and TRBJ2-3; 7 nucleotides line up with TRBD1. The CDR3 has 14 residues. The ends lost 9 bases at V and 3 bases at J; junction bases unmatched: 9. Germline V lookup: CDR1 SGHTA, CDR2 FQGTGA. CDR3 in amino acids: CASGGQLQTDTQYF. DNA for the CDR3: TGTGCCAGTGGGGGACAGTTACAAACAGATACGCAGTATTTT.